The clone carrying this T cell receptor (beta chain) was found once. Its antigen is currently unknown. The entry originates in a study of T cell responses to AZD1222 COVID-19 vaccine. Study results and caveats: It should be noted that donors were predominantly white British and more often female, and clonal diversity was possibly underestimated. Unmutated variant regions are reportedly the target of nearly half of TCRs that are spike-specific. At study baseline, merely roughly 6 AZD1222 recipients were seropositive.

V gave up 7 bases and J gave up 3 bases; unmatched junction bases: 8. In germline, CDR1 is MDHEN, CDR2 SYDVKM. The CDR3 is 14 amino acids. Produced via immunoSEQ multiplex PCR; TCRdb's table is partial and in-frame only. In the table there are some 50,000 clones, 85% to 90% of which are singletons. The chain uses TRBV28 and TRBJ2-7; 8 nucleotides align to TRBD2. The receptor was isolated from an adult who received the AZD1222 COVID-19 vaccine. Sample: peripheral blood, taken 28 days after the second AZD1222 dose. The CDR3 spells CASTTGTRSYEQYF. The CDR3 DNA sequence: TGTGCCAGCACCACCGGGACTAGGAGCTACGAGCAGTACTTC.